Shown below are 8 T cell receptor beta chains from a single sample sequenced in a study. TCRdb re-called the 5' RACE reads through MiXCR, storing one row per CDR3 protein. The table has 55,000 to 70,000 distinct CDR3 sequences, around 26% seen once. The sample consisted of tumor-infiltrating memory CD4+ T cells sorted from the breast tumor. The subset was: memory CD4+ T cells, CD4+CD45RO+CD25-. The receptors were gathered from a female donor with breast cancer.

This clonotype was found many times. V usage is TRBV7-2 and J usage is TRBJ2-1; D possibly corresponds to TRBD1 (5 bases). The CDR3 loop spans 13 amino acids. Trimming pared 1 base from V and 12 bases from J, leaving 13 bases between. CDR1 SGHTA and CDR2 FQGNSA come from the germline V gene. The CDR3 region has the DNA TGTGCCAGCAGCTTAGAAGGGGTAGGGATGCAGTTCTTC. Translating gives CASSLEGVGMQFF.

The rearrangement links TRBV20-1 to TRBJ2-1; 16 positions agree with TRBD2. The trim removed 3 bases at V and 6 bases at J, leaving 5 bases unmatched. The germline CDR1 and CDR2 sequences are DFQATT and SNEGSKA (reference sequence). The CDR3 length is 16 residues. The CDR3 bases are TGCAGTGCTAGGGGGGGACTAGCGGGAGGGTTCAATGAGCAGTTCTTC. Translation: CSARGGLAGGFNEQFF.

The V gene is TRBV5-1, the J gene TRBJ2-7; TRBD1 matches 7 bases. The junction had 7 bases not matched to a gene; V was cut back by 1 base and J by 3 bases. Germline V gives CDR1 SGHRS, CDR2 YFSETQ. This CDR3 has 15 residues. The CDR3 is CASSLRTGPIYEQYF. CDR3 DNA: TGCGCCAGCAGCTTGAGGACAGGTCCGATCTACGAGCAGTACTTC.

Here the CDR3 DNA reads TGTGCCAGCAGAATAGACAGGGTAGATGGCTACACCTTC. Its protein is CASRIDRVDGYTF. The chain uses TRBV6-6 and TRBJ1-2; 7 nucleotides agree with TRBD1. The junction had 7 bases not matched to a gene; V was cut back by 6 bases and J by 6 bases. The CDR3 totals 13 residues. The germline V gene encodes CDR1 MNHNY and CDR2 SVGAGI (reference sequence).

CDR3 amino acids: CSVASGTTLSEQFF. CDR3 DNA: TGCAGCGTTGCCTCTGGGACTACCCTAAGTGAGCAGTTCTTC. The chain combines TRBV29-1 with TRBJ2-1; 7 bases are a match to TRBD2. The CDR3 consists of 14 residues. V was clipped by 4 bases and J by 9 bases; unmatched bases: 12. CDR1 SQVTM and CDR2 ANQGSEA come from the germline V gene.

With respect to this clonotype: In this CDR3 the conserved last residue, phenylalanine or tryptophan, is missing, so a read error is likely. The chain combines TRBV4-3 with TRBJ2-1; no clear D. Germline assignment: CDR1 LGHNA and CDR2 YSLEER. The CDR3 is 14 residues long. The V end lost 1 base, the J end lost 6 bases, and 10 bases lay between the germline ends. The CDR3 loop reads CASSQGRRANEQFL. CDR3 sequence (DNA): TGCGCCAGCAGCCAAGGGCGTAGGGCCAATGAGCAGTTCCTC.

This clonotype was counted between two and nine times. The J gene is TRBJ2-3, the V gene TRBV28; D is undetermined. The CDR3 has 12 amino acids. Germline CDR1 reads MDHEN; CDR2 reads SYDVKM. The CDR3 DNA sequence: TGTGTCACGTTCGGGTTTACAGATACGCAGTATTTT. Translated: CVTFGFTDTQYF.

The chain uses TRBV7-8 and TRBJ2-1; no clear D gene. There are 13 residues in the CDR3. Trimming cost V 2 bases and J 8 bases, with 10 bases left between them. The germline V gene has CDR1 SGHVS and CDR2 FQNEAQ. The CDR3 protein is CASSLLALYEQFF. As DNA, the CDR3 is TGTGCCAGCAGCTTATTAGCCCTCTATGAGCAGTTCTTC.